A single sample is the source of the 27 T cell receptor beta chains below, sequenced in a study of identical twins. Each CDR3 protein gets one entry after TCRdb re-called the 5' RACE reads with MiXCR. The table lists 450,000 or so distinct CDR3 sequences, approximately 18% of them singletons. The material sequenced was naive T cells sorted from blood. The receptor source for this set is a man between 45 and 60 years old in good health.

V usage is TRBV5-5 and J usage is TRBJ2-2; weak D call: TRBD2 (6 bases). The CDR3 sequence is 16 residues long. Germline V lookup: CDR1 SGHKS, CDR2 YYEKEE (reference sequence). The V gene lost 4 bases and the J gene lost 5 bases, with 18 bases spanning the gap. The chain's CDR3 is CASSPLGGDGTGELFF. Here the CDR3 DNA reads TGTGCCAGCAGCCCCCTGGGCGGGGATGGGACCGGGGAGCTGTTTTTT.

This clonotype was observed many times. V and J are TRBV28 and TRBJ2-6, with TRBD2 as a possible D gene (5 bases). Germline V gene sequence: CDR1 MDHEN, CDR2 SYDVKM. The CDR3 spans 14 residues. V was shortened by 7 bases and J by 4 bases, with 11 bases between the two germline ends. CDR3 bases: TGTGCCAGCAAGGTGACGGGAGGGGCCAACGTCCTGACTTTC. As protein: CASKVTGGANVLTF.

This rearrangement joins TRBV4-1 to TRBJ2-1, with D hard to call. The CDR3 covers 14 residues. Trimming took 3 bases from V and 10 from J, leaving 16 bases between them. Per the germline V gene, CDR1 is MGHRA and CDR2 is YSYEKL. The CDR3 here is CASSHLGRTIEQFF. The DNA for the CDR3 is TGCGCCAGCAGCCACCTTGGCCGTACAATCGAGCAGTTCTTC.

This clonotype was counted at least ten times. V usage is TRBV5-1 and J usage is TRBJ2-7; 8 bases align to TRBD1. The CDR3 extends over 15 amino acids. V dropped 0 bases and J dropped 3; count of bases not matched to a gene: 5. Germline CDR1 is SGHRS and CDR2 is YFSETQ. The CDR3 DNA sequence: TGCGCCAGCAGCTTGGTAGGTGGACAGGGCTACGAGCAGTACTTC. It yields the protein CASSLVGGQGYEQYF. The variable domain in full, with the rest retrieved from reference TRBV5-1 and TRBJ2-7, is KAGVTQTPRYLIKTRGQQVTLSCSPISGHRSVSWYQQTPGQGLQFLFEYFSETQRNKGNFPGRFSGRQFSNSRSEMNVSTLELGDSALYLCASSLVGGQGYEQYFGPGTRLTVT.

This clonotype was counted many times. DNA for the CDR3: TGTGCCAGCAGCTTGTTTGACAGGGGAGCCTACAATGAGCAGTTCTTC. It encodes CASSLFDRGAYNEQFF. The V and J genes are TRBV5-6 and TRBJ2-1; TRBD1 matches 8 bases. Trimming cost V 1 base and J 2 bases; bases outside gene matches: 5. The CDR3 spans 16 residues. CDR1 is SGHDT, CDR2 YYEEEE, per germline.

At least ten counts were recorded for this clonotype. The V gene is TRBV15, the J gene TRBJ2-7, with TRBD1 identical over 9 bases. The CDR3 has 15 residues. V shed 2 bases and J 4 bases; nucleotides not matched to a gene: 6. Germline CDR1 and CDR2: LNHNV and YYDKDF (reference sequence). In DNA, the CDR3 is TGTGCCACCAGCAGATCACAGGGGGCGGGATACGAGCAGTACTTC. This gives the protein CATSRSQGAGYEQYF.

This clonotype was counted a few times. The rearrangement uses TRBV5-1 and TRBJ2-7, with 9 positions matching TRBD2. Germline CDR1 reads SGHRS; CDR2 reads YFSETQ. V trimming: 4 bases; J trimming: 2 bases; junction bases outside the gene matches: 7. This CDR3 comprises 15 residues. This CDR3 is CASSRAGGTTYEQYF. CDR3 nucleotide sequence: TGCGCCAGCAGCCGCGCGGGGGGGACTACCTACGAGCAGTACTTC.

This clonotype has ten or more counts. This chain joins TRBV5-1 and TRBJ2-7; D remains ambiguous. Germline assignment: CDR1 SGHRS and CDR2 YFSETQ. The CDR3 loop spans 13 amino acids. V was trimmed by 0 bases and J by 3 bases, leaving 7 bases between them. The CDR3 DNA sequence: TGCGCCAGCAGCTTGGATCTAGGCTACGAGCAGTACTTC. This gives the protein CASSLDLGYEQYF.

The CDR3 loop reads CAWSGGGSRYEQYF. As DNA, the CDR3 is TGTGCCTGGAGTGGCGGGGGATCTCGTTACGAGCAGTACTTC. J is TRBJ2-7 and V is TRBV30; 7 nucleotides align to TRBD2. Germline CDR1 GTSNPN, CDR2 SVGIG (reference sequence). The length of the CDR3 is 14 residues. V lost 1 base, J lost 4 bases, and 7 bases stayed unmatched. Complete variable domain (other parts from reference TRBV30 and TRBJ2-7): SQTIHQWPATLVQPVGSPLSLECTVEGTSNPNLYWYRQAAGRGLQLLFYSVGIGQISSEVPQNLSASRPQDRQFILSSKKLLLSDSGFYLCAWSGGGSRYEQYFGPGTRLTVT.

CDR3 in DNA: TGCAGCGTAGGACAGGGGGGAAAACTGTTTTTT. It specifies CSVGQGGKLFF. The rearrangement links TRBV29-1 to TRBJ1-4; 10 bases are shared with TRBD1. The junction had 2 bases not matched to a gene; V was cut back by 6 bases and J by 10 bases. Germline values: CDR1 SQVTM, CDR2 ANQGSEA. This CDR3 contains 11 residues.

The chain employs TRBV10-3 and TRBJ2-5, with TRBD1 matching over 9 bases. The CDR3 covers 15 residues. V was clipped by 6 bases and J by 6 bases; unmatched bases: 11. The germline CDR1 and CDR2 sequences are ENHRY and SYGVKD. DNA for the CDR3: TGTGCCATCAGGGATAGTGGACAGGGGCGGCAGACCCAGTACTTC. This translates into CAIRDSGQGRQTQYF.

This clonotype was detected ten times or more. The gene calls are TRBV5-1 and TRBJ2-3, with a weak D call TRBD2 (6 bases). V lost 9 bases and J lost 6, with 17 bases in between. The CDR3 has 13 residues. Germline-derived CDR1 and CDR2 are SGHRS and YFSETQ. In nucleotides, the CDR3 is TGCGCCACTAGGCGGGGCGGCGAGGATACGCAGTATTTT. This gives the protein CATRRGGEDTQYF. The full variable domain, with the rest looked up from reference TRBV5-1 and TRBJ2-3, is KAGVTQTPRYLIKTRGQQVTLSCSPISGHRSVSWYQQTPGQGLQFLFEYFSETQRNKGNFPGRFSGRQFSNSRSEMNVSTLELGDSALYLCATRRGGEDTQYFGPGTRLTVL.

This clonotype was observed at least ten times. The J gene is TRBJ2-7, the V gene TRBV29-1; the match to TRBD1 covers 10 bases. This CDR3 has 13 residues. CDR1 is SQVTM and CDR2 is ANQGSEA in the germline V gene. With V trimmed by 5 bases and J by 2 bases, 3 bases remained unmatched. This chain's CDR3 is CSVTGQGAYEQYF. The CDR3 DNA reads TGCAGCGTTACCGGACAGGGGGCCTACGAGCAGTACTTC.

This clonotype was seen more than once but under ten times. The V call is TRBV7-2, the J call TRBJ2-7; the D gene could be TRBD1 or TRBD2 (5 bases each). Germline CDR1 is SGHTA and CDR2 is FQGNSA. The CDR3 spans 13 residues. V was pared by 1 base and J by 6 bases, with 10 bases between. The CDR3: CASSLVGDGEQYF. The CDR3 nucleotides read TGTGCCAGCAGCTTAGTAGGGGACGGCGAGCAGTACTTC. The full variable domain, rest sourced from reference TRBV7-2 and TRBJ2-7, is GAGVSQSPSNKVTEKGKDVELRCDPISGHTALYWYRQSLGQGLEFLIYFQGNSAPDKSGLPSDRFSAERTGGSVSTLTIQRTQQEDSAVYLCASSLVGDGEQYFGPGTRLTVT.

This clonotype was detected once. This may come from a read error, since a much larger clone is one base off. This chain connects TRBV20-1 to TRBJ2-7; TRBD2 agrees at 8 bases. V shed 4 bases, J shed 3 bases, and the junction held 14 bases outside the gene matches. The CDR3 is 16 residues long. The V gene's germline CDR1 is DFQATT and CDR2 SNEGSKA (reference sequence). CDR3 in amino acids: CSAIAPSGLGHYEQYF. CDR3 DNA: TGCAGTGCTATCGCCCCTAGCGGGCTTGGACACTACGAGCAGTACTTC.

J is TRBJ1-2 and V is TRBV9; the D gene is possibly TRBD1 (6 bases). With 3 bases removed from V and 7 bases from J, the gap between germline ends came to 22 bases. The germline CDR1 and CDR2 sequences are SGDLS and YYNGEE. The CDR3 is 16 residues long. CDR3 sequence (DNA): TGTGCCAGCAGCGGGTCCATGAGACAGGTCATTGGTGGCTACACCTTC. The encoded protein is CASSGSMRQVIGGYTF.

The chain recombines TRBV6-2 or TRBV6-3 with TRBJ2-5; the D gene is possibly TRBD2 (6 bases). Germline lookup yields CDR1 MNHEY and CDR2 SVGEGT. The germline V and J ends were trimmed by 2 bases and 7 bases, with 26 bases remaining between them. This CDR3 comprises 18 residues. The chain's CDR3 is CASSYDPDRDSVPGTQYF. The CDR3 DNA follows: TGTGCCAGCAGTTACGATCCTGACCGGGACTCAGTACCGGGGACCCAGTACTTC.

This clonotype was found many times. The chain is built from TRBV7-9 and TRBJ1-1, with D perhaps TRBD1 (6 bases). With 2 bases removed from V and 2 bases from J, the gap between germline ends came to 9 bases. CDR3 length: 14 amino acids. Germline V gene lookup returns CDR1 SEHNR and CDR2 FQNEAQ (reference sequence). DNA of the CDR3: TGTGCCAGCAGCTTAAACAGGGACAACACTGAAGCTTTCTTT. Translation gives CASSLNRDNTEAFF.

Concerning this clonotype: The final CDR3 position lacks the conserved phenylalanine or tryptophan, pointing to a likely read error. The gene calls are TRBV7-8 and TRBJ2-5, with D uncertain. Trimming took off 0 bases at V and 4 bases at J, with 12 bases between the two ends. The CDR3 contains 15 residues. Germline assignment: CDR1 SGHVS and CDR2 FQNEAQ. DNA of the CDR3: TGTGCCAGCAGCTTAGCCGGTGGGCGGAGAGAGACCCAGTACCTC. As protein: CASSLAGGRRETQYL.

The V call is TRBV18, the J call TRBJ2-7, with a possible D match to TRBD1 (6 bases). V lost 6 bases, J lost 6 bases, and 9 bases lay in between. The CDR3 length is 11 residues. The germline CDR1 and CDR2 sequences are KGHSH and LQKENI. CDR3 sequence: CASSSRGEQYF. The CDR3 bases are TGTGCCAGCTCGTCCAGGGGCGAGCAGTACTTC.

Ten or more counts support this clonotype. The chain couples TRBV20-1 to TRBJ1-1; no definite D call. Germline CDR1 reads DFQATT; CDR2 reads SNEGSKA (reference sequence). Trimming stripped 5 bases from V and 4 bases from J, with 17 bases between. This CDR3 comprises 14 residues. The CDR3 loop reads CSALKGSKGTEAFF. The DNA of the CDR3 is TGCAGTGCTCTCAAAGGAAGTAAGGGCACTGAAGCTTTCTTT.

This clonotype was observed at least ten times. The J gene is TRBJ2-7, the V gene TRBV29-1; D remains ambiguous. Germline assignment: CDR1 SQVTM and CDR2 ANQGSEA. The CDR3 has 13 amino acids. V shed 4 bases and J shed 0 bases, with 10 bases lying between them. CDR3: CSVVSSFSYEQYF. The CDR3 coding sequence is TGCAGCGTTGTCTCCAGTTTCTCCTACGAGCAGTACTTC.

In DNA, the CDR3 is TGTGCCAGCAGTCCCAACCCCGAGCAGTACTTC. Protein sequence: CASSPNPEQYF. The chain carries TRBV27 and TRBJ2-7, with D unresolved. Trimming stripped 5 bases from V and 6 bases from J, with 8 bases between. Germline V CDR1 and CDR2: MNHEY, SMNVEV (reference sequence). This CDR3 is 11 amino acids long.

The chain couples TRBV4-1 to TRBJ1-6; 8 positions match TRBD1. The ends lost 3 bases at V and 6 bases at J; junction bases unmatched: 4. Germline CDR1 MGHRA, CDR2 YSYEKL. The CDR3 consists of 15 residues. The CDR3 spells CASSHATGANSPLHF. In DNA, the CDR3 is TGCGCCAGCAGCCACGCGACAGGGGCTAATTCACCCCTCCACTTT.

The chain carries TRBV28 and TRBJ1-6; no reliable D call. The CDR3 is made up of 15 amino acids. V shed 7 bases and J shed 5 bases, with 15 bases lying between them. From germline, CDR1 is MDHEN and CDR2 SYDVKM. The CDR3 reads CASIIGGANNSPLHF. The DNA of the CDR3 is TGTGCCAGCATCATAGGCGGAGCAAATAATTCACCCCTCCACTTT.

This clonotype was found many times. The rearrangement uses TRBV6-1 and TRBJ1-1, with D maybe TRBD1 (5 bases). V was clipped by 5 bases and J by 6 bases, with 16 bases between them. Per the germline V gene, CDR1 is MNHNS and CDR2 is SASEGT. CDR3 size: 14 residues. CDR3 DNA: TGTGCCAGCAGTCGGGACCCCAGGAGGGCTGAAGCTTTCTTT. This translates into CASSRDPRRAEAFF.

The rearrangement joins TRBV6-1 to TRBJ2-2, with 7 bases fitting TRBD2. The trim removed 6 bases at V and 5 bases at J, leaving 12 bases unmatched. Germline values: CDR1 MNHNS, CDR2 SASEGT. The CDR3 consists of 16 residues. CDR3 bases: TGTGCCAGCAGGCCGTACTTAGGGGAGGGGACCGGGGAGCTGTTTTTT. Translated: CASRPYLGEGTGELFF.